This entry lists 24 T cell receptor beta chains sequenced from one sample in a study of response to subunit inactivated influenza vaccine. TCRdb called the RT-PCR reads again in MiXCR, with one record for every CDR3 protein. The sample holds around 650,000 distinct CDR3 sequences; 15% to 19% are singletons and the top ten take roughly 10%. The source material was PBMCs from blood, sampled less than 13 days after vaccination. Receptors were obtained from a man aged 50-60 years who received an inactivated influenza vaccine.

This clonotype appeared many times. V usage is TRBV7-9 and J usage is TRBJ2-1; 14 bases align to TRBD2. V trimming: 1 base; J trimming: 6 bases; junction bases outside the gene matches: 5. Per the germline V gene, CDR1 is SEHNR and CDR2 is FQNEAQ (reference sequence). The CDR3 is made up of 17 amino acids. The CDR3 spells CASSLGPGLAGVNEQFF. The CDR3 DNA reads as TGTGCCAGCAGCTTAGGGCCGGGACTAGCGGGAGTCAATGAGCAGTTCTTC.

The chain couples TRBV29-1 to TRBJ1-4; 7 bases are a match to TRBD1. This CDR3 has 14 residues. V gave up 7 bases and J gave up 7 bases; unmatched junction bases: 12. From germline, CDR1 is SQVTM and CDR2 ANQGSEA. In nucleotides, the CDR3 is TGCAGCGCCTTGGGAGGGGGCGCCGGTGAAAAACTGTTTTTT. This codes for CSALGGGAGEKLFF.

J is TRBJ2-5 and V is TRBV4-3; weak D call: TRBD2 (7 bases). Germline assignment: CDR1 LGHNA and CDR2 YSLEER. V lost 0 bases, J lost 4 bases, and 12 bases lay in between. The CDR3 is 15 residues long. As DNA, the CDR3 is TGCGCCAGCAGCCAAGATAGGGGGGGCCCAGAGACCCAGTACTTC. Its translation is CASSQDRGGPETQYF.

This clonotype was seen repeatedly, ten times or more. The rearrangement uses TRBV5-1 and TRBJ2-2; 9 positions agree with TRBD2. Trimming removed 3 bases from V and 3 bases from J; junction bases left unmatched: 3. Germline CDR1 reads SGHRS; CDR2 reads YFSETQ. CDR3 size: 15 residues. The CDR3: CASSSRLADTGELFF. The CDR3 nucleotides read TGCGCCAGCAGCTCCCGACTAGCGGACACCGGGGAGCTGTTTTTT.

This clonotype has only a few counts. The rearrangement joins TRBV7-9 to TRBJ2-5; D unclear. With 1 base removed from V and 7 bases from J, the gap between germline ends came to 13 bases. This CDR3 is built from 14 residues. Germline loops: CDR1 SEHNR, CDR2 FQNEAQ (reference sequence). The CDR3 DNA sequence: TGTGCCAGCAGCTTAGAGGACCGCCTAGGGACCCAGTACTTC. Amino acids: CASSLEDRLGTQYF.

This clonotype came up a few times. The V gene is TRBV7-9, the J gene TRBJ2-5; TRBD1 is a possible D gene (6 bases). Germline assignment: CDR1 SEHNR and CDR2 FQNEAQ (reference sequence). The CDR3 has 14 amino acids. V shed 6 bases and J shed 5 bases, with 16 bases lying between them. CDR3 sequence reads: CASRTGAGVETQYF. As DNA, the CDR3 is TGTGCCAGCAGGACTGGGGCAGGGGTGGAGACCCAGTACTTC.

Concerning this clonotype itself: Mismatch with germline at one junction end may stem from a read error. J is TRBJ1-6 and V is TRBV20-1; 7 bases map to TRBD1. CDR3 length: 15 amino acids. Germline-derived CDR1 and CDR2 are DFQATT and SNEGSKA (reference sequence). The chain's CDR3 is CSAGDQNRGNSPLHF. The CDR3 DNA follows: TGCAGTGCTGGAGATCAAAACAGGGGCAATTCACCCCTCCACTTT.

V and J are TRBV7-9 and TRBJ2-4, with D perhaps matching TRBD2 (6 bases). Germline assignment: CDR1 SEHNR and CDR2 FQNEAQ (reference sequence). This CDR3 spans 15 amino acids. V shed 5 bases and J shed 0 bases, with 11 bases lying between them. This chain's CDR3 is CASSLIGGAKNIQYF. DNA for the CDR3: TGTGCCAGCAGCCTTATCGGGGGAGCCAAAAACATTCAGTACTTC.

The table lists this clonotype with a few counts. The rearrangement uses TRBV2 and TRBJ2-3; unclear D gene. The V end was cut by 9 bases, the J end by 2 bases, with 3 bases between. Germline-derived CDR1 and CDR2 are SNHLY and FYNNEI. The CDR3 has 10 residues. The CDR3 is CASYTDTQYF. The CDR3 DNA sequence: TGTGCCAGTTACACAGATACGCAGTATTTT.

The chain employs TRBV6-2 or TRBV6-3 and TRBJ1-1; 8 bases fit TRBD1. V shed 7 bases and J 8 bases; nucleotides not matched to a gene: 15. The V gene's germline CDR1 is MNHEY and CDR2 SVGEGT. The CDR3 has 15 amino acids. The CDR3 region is CASTPPWQGASEAFF. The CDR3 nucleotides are TGTGCCAGCACCCCACCGTGGCAGGGGGCTTCCGAAGCTTTCTTT.

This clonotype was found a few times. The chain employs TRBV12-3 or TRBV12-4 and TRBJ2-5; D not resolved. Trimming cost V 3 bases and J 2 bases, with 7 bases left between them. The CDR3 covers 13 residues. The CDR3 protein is CASSFNVQETQYF. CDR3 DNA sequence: TGTGCCAGCAGTTTCAACGTACAAGAGACCCAGTACTTC.

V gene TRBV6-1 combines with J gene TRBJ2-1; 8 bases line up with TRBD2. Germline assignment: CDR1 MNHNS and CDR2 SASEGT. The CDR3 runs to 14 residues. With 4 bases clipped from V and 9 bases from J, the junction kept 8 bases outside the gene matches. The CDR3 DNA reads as TGTGCCAGCAGTGCCTCGGGGGGGTCCGGTGAGCAGTTCTTC. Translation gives CASSASGGSGEQFF.

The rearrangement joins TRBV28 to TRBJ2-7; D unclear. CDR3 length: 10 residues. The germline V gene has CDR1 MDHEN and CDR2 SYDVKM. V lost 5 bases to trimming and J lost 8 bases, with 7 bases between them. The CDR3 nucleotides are TGTGCCAGCAGTCCCCCGAAGCAGTACTTC. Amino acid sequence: CASSPPKQYF. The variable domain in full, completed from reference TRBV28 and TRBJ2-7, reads DVKVTQSSRYLVKRTGEKVFLECVQDMDHENMFWYRQDPGLGLRLIYFSYDVKMKEKGDIPEGYSVSREKKERFSLILESASTNQTSMYLCASSPPKQYFGPGTRLTVT.

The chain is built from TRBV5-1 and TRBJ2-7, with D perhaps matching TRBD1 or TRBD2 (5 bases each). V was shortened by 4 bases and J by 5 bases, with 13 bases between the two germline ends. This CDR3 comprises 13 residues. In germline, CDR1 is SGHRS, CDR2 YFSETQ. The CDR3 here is CASSRGRGDEQYF. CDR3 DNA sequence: TGCGCCAGCAGCAGGGGACGGGGCGACGAGCAGTACTTC.

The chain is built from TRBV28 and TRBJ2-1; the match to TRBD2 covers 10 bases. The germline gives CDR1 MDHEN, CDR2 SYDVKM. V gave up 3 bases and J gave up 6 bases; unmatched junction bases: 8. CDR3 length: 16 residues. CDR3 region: CASSFPLAGSTNEQFF. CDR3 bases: TGTGCCAGCAGTTTCCCACTAGCGGGGTCGACCAATGAGCAGTTCTTC.

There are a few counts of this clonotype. CDR3 nucleotide sequence: TGCAGCGTTGAAAAGCCAGGGGCTAGCACAGATACGCAGTATTTT. Translation gives CSVEKPGASTDTQYF. The V and J genes are TRBV29-1 and TRBJ2-3, with D possibly being TRBD1 (6 bases). Germline CDR1 SQVTM, CDR2 ANQGSEA. V gave up 2 bases and J gave up 0 bases, with 12 bases separating them. The CDR3 is made up of 15 amino acids.

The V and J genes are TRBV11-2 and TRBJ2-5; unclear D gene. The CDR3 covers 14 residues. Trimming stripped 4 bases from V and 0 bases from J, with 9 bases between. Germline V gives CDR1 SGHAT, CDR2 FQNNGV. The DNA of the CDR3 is TGTGCCAGCAGCTCCGACATTTACCAAGAGACCCAGTACTTC. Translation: CASSSDIYQETQYF.

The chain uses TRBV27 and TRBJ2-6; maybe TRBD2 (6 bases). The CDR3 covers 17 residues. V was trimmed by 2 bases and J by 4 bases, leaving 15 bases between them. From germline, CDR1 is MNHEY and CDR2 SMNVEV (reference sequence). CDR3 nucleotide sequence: TGTGCCAGCAGTTTAATAGGAGGGGTGTTAGGGGCCAACGTCCTGACTTTC. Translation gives CASSLIGGVLGANVLTF.

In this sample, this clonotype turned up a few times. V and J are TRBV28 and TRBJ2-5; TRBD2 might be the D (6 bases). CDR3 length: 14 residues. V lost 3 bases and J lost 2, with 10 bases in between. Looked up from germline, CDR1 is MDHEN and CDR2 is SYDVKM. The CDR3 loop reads CASSFPGLQETQYF. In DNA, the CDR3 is TGTGCCAGCAGTTTCCCGGGACTGCAAGAGACCCAGTACTTC. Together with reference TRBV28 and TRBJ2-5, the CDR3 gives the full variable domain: DVKVTQSSRYLVKRTGEKVFLECVQDMDHENMFWYRQDPGLGLRLIYFSYDVKMKEKGDIPEGYSVSREKKERFSLILESASTNQTSMYLCASSFPGLQETQYFGPGTRLLVL.

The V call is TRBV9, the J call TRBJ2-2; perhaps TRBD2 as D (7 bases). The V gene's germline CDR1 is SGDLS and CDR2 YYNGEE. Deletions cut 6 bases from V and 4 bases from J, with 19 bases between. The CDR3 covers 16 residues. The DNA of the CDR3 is TGTGCCAGCAACGACGAGGGGGGGGGTGCCACCGGGGAGCTGTTTTTT. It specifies CASNDEGGGATGELFF. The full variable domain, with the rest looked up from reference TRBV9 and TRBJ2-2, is DSGVTQTPKHLITATGQRVTLRCSPRSGDLSVYWYQQSLDQGLQFLIQYYNGEERAKGNILERFSAQQFPDLHSELNLSSLELGDSALYFCASNDEGGGATGELFFGEGSRLTVL.

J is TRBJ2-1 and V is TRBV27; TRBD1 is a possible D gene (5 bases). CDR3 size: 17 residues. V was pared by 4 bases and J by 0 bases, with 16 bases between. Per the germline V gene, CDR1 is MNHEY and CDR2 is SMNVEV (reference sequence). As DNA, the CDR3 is TGTGCCAGCAGTTCGATCTACAGGCAACGCTCCTACAATGAGCAGTTCTTC. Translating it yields CASSSIYRQRSYNEQFF.

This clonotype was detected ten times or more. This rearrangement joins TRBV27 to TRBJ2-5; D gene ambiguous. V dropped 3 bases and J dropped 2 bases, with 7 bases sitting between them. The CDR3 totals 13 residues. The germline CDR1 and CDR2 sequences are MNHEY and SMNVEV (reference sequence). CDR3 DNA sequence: TGTGCCAGCAGTTTCGGAGAGCAAGAGACCCAGTACTTC. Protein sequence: CASSFGEQETQYF.

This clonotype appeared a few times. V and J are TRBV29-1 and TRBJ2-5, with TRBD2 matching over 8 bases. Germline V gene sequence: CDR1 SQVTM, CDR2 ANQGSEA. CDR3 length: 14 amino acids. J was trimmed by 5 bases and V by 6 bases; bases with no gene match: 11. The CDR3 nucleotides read TGCAGCGTCTCCCTGAGACTAGCGTGGGAGACCCAGTACTTC. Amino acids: CSVSLRLAWETQYF.

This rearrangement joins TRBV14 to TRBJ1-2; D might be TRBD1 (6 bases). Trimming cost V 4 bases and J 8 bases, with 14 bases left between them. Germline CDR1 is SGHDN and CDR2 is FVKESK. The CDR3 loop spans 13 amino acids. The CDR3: CASSPMRGGGYTF. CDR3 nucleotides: TGTGCCAGCAGCCCCATGCGGGGGGGCGGCTACACCTTC.